These 26 T cell receptor beta chains came from one sample sequenced in a study of blood T cell repertoires in COVID-19. Some clones are missing from TCRdb's copy, which holds only in-frame ones; the method was immunoSEQ multiplex PCR. This table has about 61,000 clones, about 78% appearing once. The specimen sequenced was peripheral blood. The receptors come from an elderly man with active or convalescent COVID-19.

In this sample, this clone turned up once. The chain is built from TRBV5-6 and TRBJ2-5, with 10 bases lining up with TRBD2. Germline-derived CDR1 and CDR2 are SGHDT and YYEEEE. V dropped 3 bases and J dropped 1; count of bases not matched to a gene: 6. The CDR3 runs to 16 residues. The CDR3 here is CASSSLTSGLQETQYF. Written as DNA, the CDR3 is TGTGCCAGCAGCTCCCTGACTAGCGGGCTCCAAGAGACCCAGTACTTC.

The rearrangement joins TRBV11-3 to TRBJ2-7, with TRBD2 as a possible D gene (5 bases). The V end was cut by 1 base, the J end by 2 bases, with 9 bases between. In germline, CDR1 is SGHNT, CDR2 YENEEA. The CDR3 covers 14 residues. Written as DNA, the CDR3 is TGTGCCAGCAGCTTAGGGGGAGAAACCTACGAGCAGTACTTC. Protein: CASSLGGETYEQYF. The full variable domain, with the rest looked up from reference TRBV11-3 and TRBJ2-7, is EAGVVQSPRYKIIEKKQPVAFWCNPISGHNTLYWYLQNLGQGPELLIRYENEEAVDDSQLPKDRFSAERLKGVDSTLKIQPAELGDSAVYLCASSLGGETYEQYFGPGTRLTVT.

The CDR3 protein is CASAASGGLDEQFF. The CDR3 nucleotides are TGCGCCAGCGCGGCTAGCGGGGGGCTAGATGAGCAGTTCTTC. The chain combines TRBV5-1 with TRBJ2-1; 11 nucleotides line up with TRBD2. CDR1 and CDR2 from the germline V gene are SGHRS and YFSETQ. CDR3 length: 14 residues. J lost 8 bases, V lost 7 bases, and 8 bases had no gene match.

The count of this clone is one. CDR3 loop: CASSPREDTQYF. For the CDR3, the DNA is TGCGCCAGCAGTCCACGCGAAGATACGCAGTATTTT. V is TRBV10-1 and J is TRBJ2-3; D is ambiguous. The length of the CDR3 is 12 residues. V dropped 5 bases and J dropped 5 bases, with 8 bases sitting between them. Per the germline V gene, CDR1 is WNHNN and CDR2 is SYGVQD (reference sequence).

This sequence joins TRBV3-1 (or the pseudogene TRBV3-2) and TRBJ1-3; the D is unclear. The CDR3 runs 14 residues. Germline V lookup: CDR1 LGHDT, CDR2 YNNKEL (reference sequence). V lost 4 bases, J lost 0 bases, and 7 bases lay in between. The CDR3 DNA reads as TGTGCCAGCAGCCCCAGTGCCTCTGGAAACACCATATATTTT. Protein product: CASSPSASGNTIYF.

This clone was seen a single time. This chain links TRBV10-3 with TRBJ2-3, with 9 positions matching TRBD2. The CDR3 totals 15 residues. Trimming cost V 5 bases and J 2 bases; bases outside gene matches: 5. Germline V CDR1 and CDR2: ENHRY, SYGVKD. The CDR3 spells CAISSSGVFTDTQYF. The CDR3 nucleotides are TGTGCCATCAGTTCTAGCGGGGTCTTCACAGATACGCAGTATTTT.

This clone came up a few times. The chain carries TRBV6-5 and TRBJ2-2, with D uncertain. The CDR3 contains 12 residues. Trimming cost V 5 bases and J 3 bases, with 4 bases left between them. From germline, CDR1 is MNHEY and CDR2 SVGAGI. CDR3 sequence: CASSPYTGELFF. DNA of the CDR3: TGTGCCAGCAGTCCTTACACCGGGGAGCTGTTTTTT.

The genes are TRBV5-1 and TRBJ2-7; D is ambiguous. Trimming pared 0 bases from V and 3 bases from J, leaving 10 bases between. CDR1 and CDR2 (germline): SGHRS, YFSETQ. This CDR3 spans 14 amino acids. CDR3 in amino acids: CASSLEQPNYEQYF. CDR3 coding DNA: TGCGCCAGCAGCTTGGAACAGCCTAACTACGAGCAGTACTTC. The complete variable domain, with remaining parts taken from reference TRBV5-1 and TRBJ2-7, reads KAGVTQTPRYLIKTRGQQVTLSCSPISGHRSVSWYQQTPGQGLQFLFEYFSETQRNKGNFPGRFSGRQFSNSRSEMNVSTLELGDSALYLCASSLEQPNYEQYFGPGTRLTVT.

The V call is TRBV3-1 (or the pseudogene TRBV3-2), the J call TRBJ1-2; the D gene is possibly TRBD1 (5 bases). With 1 base removed from V and 5 bases from J, the gap between germline ends came to 11 bases. The CDR3 is 14 residues long. Germline V gives CDR1 LGHDT, CDR2 YNNKEL (reference sequence). The CDR3 is CASSQGGGGYGYTF. CDR3 in DNA: TGTGCCAGCAGCCAAGGTGGGGGGGGTTATGGCTACACCTTC.

The genes are TRBV19 and TRBJ2-7, with D possibly being TRBD2 (6 bases). The germline V and J ends were trimmed by 5 bases and 0 bases, with 14 bases remaining between them. Germline V gives CDR1 LNHDA, CDR2 SQIVND (reference sequence). The CDR3 spans 15 residues. The CDR3: CASSSASAYSYEQYF. In DNA, the CDR3 is TGTGCCAGTAGTTCGGCTAGCGCCTACTCCTACGAGCAGTACTTC.

The chain links TRBV10-3 to TRBJ2-7; 7 bases align to TRBD2. The CDR3 has 16 amino acids. Germline assignment: CDR1 ENHRY and CDR2 SYGVKD. The V and J ends lost 8 bases and 2 bases, in that order; junction bases with no gene match: 15. CDR3 nucleotide sequence: TGTGCCATCGTCGAGCCGGCTAGCGGAGGAGCCTACGAGCAGTACTTC. It is translated as CAIVEPASGGAYEQYF.

This clone turned up a few times. The CDR3, as DNA: TGTGCCAGCAGCTTAGACGGGACCTACGAGCAGTACTTC. This encodes CASSLDGTYEQYF. This chain joins TRBV7-9 and TRBJ2-7; the D gene is possibly TRBD2 (5 bases). Trimming took 1 base from V and 2 from J, leaving 6 bases between them. The CDR3 totals 13 residues. Germline values: CDR1 SEHNR, CDR2 FQNEAQ (reference sequence). The full variable domain, completed using reference TRBV7-9 and TRBJ2-7, is DTGVSQNPRHKITKRGQNVTFRCDPISEHNRLYWYRQTLGQGPEFLTYFQNEAQLEKSRLLSDRFSAERPKGSFSTLEIQRTEQGDSAMYLCASSLDGTYEQYFGPGTRLTVT.

This sequence joins TRBV18 and TRBJ2-6; D is perhaps TRBD2 (6 bases). The CDR3 length is 15 residues. From germline, CDR1 is KGHSH and CDR2 LQKENI. V was shortened by 3 bases and J by 2 bases, with 8 bases between the two germline ends. The CDR3: CASSPSGAGANVLTF. In DNA, the CDR3 is TGTGCCAGCTCACCCTCGGGGGCTGGGGCCAACGTCCTGACTTTC.

The chain is built from TRBV19 and TRBJ2-1, with 14 bases matching TRBD2. The V gene's germline CDR1 is LNHDA and CDR2 SQIVND (reference sequence). CDR3 length: 16 amino acids. The trim removed 10 bases at V and 8 bases at J, leaving 13 bases unmatched. The chain's CDR3 is CATTKTSGGAFDEQFF. The CDR3, as DNA: TGTGCCACCACGAAGACTAGCGGGGGGGCGTTTGATGAGCAGTTCTTC.

The chain combines TRBV19 with TRBJ1-5; no clear D gene. From germline, CDR1 is LNHDA and CDR2 SQIVND (reference sequence). This CDR3 contains 15 residues. V gave up 4 bases and J gave up 2 bases, with 12 bases separating them. The CDR3 nucleotides read TGTGCCAGTAGTAAGACTGAACTCGGCAATCAGCCCCAGCATTTT. Translation: CASSKTELGNQPQHF.

The chain is built from TRBV2 and TRBJ1-1, with D unclear. Germline CDR1 reads SNHLY; CDR2 reads FYNNEI. The CDR3 extends over 11 amino acids. The V end was cut by 4 bases, the J end by 8 bases, with 8 bases between. The CDR3 spells CASSVQYEAFF. CDR3 DNA sequence: TGTGCCAGCAGTGTGCAGTACGAAGCTTTCTTT.

This clone was detected only a few times. Other DNA sequences in this specimen translate into the identical CDR3. This chain connects TRBV9 to TRBJ1-6; a possible D gene is TRBD1 (5 bases). This CDR3 region has 14 residues. V gave up 4 bases and J gave up 7 bases, with 12 bases separating them. Germline V gene sequence: CDR1 SGDLS, CDR2 YYNGEE. The CDR3: CASSLGRGNSPLHF. The CDR3 DNA reads as TGTGCCAGCAGCCTCGGACGGGGGAATTCACCCCTCCACTTT.

This chain links TRBV25-1 with TRBJ1-5, with a tentative D call TRBD1 (6 bases). V lost 1 base to trimming and J lost 3 bases, with 10 bases between them. Germline V gene sequence: CDR1 MGHDK, CDR2 SYGVNS. The CDR3 is made up of 15 amino acids. CDR3 region: CASSESGANNQPQHF. The CDR3 DNA follows: TGTGCCAGCAGTGAATCAGGGGCTAACAATCAGCCCCAGCATTTT.

The chain joins TRBV4-3 to TRBJ1-1; tentative D call: TRBD1 (6 bases). CDR3 length equals 15 residues. CDR1 LGHNA and CDR2 YSLEER come from the germline V gene. The V end was cut by 1 base, the J end by 0 bases, with 9 bases between. Here the CDR3 reads CASSQVGTMNTEAFF. The CDR3 nucleotides are TGCGCCAGCAGCCAAGTAGGGACAATGAACACTGAAGCTTTCTTT.

This chain links TRBV6-2 or TRBV6-3 with TRBJ2-1; TRBD2 agrees at 7 bases. The germline V gene has CDR1 MNHEY and CDR2 SVGEGT. The CDR3 loop spans 14 amino acids. With 2 bases clipped from V and 6 bases from J, the junction kept 4 bases outside the gene matches. The CDR3 reads CASSYAQRGNEQFF. The DNA for the CDR3 is TGTGCCAGCAGTTACGCCCAGCGGGGCAATGAGCAGTTCTTC.

A few counts support this clone. The genes are TRBV5-8 and TRBJ2-1; D gene unclear. Germline loops: CDR1 SGHTS, CDR2 YDEGEE. The CDR3 has 15 residues. The V gene lost 1 base and the J gene lost 2 bases, with 10 bases spanning the gap. As DNA, the CDR3 is TGTGCCAGCAGCTTGACGCCAGAAGCCTACAATGAGCAGTTCTTC. Its translation: CASSLTPEAYNEQFF.

A few counts support this clone. The V gene is TRBV7-2, the J gene TRBJ1-3; 11 bases fit TRBD1. The V gene end was trimmed by 4 bases and the J gene end by 5 bases; junction bases not matched to a gene: 4. This CDR3 comprises 15 residues. The V gene's germline CDR1 is SGHTA and CDR2 FQGNSA. The CDR3: CASSYRTGGRNTIYF. The CDR3 DNA reads TGTGCCAGCAGCTACCGGACAGGGGGCAGAAACACCATATATTTT. The variable domain in full, with the rest retrieved from reference TRBV7-2 and TRBJ1-3, is GAGVSQSPSNKVTEKGKDVELRCDPISGHTALYWYRQSLGQGLEFLIYFQGNSAPDKSGLPSDRFSAERTGGSVSTLTIQRTQQEDSAVYLCASSYRTGGRNTIYFGEGSWLTVV.

This chain uses TRBV5-1 with TRBJ2-7; the D gene could be TRBD1 or TRBD2 (6 bases each). The V gene lost 4 bases and the J gene lost 2 bases, with 13 bases spanning the gap. Looked up from germline, CDR1 is SGHRS and CDR2 is YFSETQ. The CDR3 extends over 14 amino acids. CDR3 coding DNA: TGCGCCAGCAGCATGGGGGGCAGCACCTACGAGCAGTACTTC. Its translation is CASSMGGSTYEQYF.

This clone was picked up a small number of times. The rearrangement joins TRBV6-5 to TRBJ1-2; 8 bases agree with TRBD1. J gave up 3 bases and V 0 bases, and 3 bases lay outside the gene matches. The CDR3 totals 15 residues. Germline values: CDR1 MNHEY, CDR2 SVGAGI. The CDR3 DNA is TGTGCCAGCAGTTACTCGCCAGGGGGCGACTATGGCTACACCTTC. It specifies CASSYSPGGDYGYTF.

The rearrangement links TRBV12-3 or TRBV12-4 to TRBJ2-2; D ambiguous. This CDR3 has 13 amino acids. Trimming took off 3 bases at V and 4 bases at J, with 6 bases between the two ends. The CDR3 DNA reads as TGTGCCAGCAGTTTCGTCCTCACCGGGGAGCTGTTTTTT. This translates into CASSFVLTGELFF.

The chain combines TRBV3-1 (or the pseudogene TRBV3-2) with TRBJ2-7; D is unresolved. Germline CDR1 LGHDT, CDR2 YNNKEL (reference sequence). V shed 3 bases and J shed 3 bases, with 21 bases lying between them. The CDR3 has 17 amino acids. This CDR3 reads CASSQLPRPPAGYEQYF. DNA for the CDR3: TGTGCCAGCAGCCAGCTTCCCAGACCTCCTGCAGGCTACGAGCAGTACTTC.